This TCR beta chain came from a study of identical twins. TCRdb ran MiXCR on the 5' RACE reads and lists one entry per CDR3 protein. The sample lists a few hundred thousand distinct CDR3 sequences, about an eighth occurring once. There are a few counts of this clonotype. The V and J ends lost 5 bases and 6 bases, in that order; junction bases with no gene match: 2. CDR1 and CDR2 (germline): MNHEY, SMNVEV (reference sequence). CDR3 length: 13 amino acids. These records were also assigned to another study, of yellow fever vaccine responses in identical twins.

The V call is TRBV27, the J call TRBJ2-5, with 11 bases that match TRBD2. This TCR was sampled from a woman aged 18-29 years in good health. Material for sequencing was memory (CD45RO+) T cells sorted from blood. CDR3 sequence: CASSRLAGQTQYF. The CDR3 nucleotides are TGTGCCAGCAGTAGACTAGCGGGACAGACCCAGTACTTC.